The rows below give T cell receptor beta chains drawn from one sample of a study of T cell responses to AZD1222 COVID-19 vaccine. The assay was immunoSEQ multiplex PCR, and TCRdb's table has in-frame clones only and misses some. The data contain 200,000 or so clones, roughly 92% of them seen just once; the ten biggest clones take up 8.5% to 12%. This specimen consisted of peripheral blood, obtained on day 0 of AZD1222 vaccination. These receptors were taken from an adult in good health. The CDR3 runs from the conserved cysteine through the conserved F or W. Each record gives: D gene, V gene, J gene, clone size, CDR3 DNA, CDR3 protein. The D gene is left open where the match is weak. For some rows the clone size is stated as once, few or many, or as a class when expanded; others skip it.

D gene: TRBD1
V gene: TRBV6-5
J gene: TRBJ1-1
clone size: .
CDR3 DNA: TGTGCCAGCAGCCTGACAGGGCTGAACACTGAAGCTTTCTTT
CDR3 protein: CASSLTGLNTEAFF

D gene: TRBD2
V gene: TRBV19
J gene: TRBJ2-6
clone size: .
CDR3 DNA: TGTGCCAGTAGTGAGGGGACTAAACGGGCCAACGTCCTGACTTTC
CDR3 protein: CASSEGTKRANVLTF

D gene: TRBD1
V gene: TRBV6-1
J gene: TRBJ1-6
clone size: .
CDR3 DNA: TGTGCCAGCAGTGAGGACAGGGGGGGCTCACCCCTCCACTTT
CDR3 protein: CASSEDRGGSPLHF

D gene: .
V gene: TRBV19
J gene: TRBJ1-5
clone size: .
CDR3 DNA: TGTGCCAGTAGTAGGGGCCAGGGCTATCAGCCCCAGCATTTT
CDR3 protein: CASSRGQGYQPQHF

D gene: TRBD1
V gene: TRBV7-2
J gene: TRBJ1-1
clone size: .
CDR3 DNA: TGTGCCAGCAGCTGGACAGGGCGGAACACTGAAGCTTTCTTT
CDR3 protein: CASSWTGRNTEAFF

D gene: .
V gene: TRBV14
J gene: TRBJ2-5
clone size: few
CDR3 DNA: TGTGCCAGCAGCCAGGGGAGTGGTCGTTGGGAGACCCAGTACTTC
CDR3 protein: CASSQGSGRWETQYF

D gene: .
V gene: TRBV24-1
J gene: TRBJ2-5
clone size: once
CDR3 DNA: TGTGCCACCAGTGCAACGGGAACTGGAGAGACCCAGTACTTC
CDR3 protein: CATSATGTGETQYF

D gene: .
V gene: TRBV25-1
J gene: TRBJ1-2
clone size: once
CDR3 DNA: TGTGCCAGCAGCGGAATTGGCGGGAACACTGACCGCTATGGCTACACCTTC
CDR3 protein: CASSGIGGNTDRYGYTF

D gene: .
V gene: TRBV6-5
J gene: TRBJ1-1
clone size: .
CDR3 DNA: TGTGCCAGCAAAGCAGTGAACACTGAAGCTTTCTTT
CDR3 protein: CASKAVNTEAFF

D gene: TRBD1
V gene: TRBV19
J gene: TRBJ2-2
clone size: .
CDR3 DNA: TGTGCCAGTAGGGGCAGGGGGACGAACACCGGGGAGCTGTTTTTT
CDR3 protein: CASRGRGTNTGELFF

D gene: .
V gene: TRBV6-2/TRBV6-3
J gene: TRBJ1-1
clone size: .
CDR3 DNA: TGTGCCAGCAGTTACGGGGGGGAGTCGGCTGTGAACACTGAAGCTTTCTTT
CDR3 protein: CASSYGGESAVNTEAFF

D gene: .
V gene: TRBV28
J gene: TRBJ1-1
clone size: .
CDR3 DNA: TGTGCCAGCAGTTTGCAGGGGAACACTGAAGCTTTCTTT
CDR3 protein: CASSLQGNTEAFF

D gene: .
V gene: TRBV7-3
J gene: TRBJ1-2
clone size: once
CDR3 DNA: TGTGCCAGCAGCTTGGGCGGGAACCTCCCCTATGGCTACACCTTC
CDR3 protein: CASSLGGNLPYGYTF

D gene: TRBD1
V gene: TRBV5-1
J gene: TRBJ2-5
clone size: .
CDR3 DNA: TGCGCCAGCAGCTTGGCTGGGACAGGAATGGAGACCCAGTACTTC
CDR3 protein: CASSLAGTGMETQYF

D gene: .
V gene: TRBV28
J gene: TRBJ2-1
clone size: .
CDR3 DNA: TGTGCCAGCAGCTCCGGAGGGTTGAGAGACAATGAGCAGTTCTTC
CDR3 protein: CASSSGGLRDNEQFF

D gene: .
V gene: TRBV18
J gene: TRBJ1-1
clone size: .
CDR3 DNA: TGTGCCAGTAACGCAGGGAACACTGAAGCTTTCTTT
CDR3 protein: CASNAGNTEAFF

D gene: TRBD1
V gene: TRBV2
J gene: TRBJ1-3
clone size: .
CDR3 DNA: TGTGCCAGCAAGGCCATTTTACAGGGGAGTTTGTCTGGAAACACCATATATTTT
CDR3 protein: CASKAILQGSLSGNTIYF

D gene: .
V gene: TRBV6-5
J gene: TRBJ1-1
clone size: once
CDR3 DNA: TGTGCCAGCAGTTACTCTTCGATGAACACTGAAGCTTTCTTT
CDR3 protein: CASSYSSMNTEAFF

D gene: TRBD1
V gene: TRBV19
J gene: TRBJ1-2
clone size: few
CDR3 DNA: TGTGCCAGTAGGCGGACAGGGTATGGCTACACCTTC
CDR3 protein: CASRRTGYGYTF

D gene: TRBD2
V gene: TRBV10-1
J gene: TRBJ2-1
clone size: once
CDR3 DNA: TGCGCCAGCAGTGAGTTTAGCGGGAGGATCAGCTCCTACAATGAGCAGTTCTTC
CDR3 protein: CASSEFSGRISSYNEQFF

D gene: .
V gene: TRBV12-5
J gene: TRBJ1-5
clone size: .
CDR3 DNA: TGTGCTAGTGGTTTGGGACGGGGGGGTCAGCCCCAGCATTTT
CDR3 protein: CASGLGRGGQPQHF

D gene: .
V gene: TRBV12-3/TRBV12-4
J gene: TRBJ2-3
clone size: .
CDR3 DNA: TGTGCCAGCAGTTTCACCACAGATACGCAGTATTTT
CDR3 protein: CASSFTTDTQYF

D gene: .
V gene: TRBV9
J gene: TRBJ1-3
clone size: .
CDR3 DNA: TGTGCCAGCAGCGAGCGCTCTGGAAACACCATATATTTT
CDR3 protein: CASSERSGNTIYF

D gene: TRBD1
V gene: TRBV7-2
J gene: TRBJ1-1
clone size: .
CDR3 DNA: TGTGCCAGCAGCCCCGGACAGGGGGGAATGAACACTGAAGCTTTCTTT
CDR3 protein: CASSPGQGGMNTEAFF

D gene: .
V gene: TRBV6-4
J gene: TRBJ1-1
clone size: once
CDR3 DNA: TGTGCCAGCAGTGACTCGAGCATGAACACTGAAGCTTTCTTT
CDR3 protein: CASSDSSMNTEAFF

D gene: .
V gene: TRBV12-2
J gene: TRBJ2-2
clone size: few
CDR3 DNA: TGTGCAAGTCGCTTTCAGGGGTATGACATGGCGACCGGGGAGCTGTTTTTT
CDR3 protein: CASRFQGYDMATGELFF

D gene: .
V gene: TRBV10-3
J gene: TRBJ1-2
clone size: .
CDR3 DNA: TGTGCCATCAGGACCCAAGCTTATGGCTACACCTTC
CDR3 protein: CAIRTQAYGYTF

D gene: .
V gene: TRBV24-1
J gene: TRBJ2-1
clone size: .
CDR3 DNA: TGTGCCACCAGTGATCCGTCGAGTGGGGGTTTAAACTCCTACAATGAGCAGTTCTTC
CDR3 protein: CATSDPSSGGLNSYNEQFF

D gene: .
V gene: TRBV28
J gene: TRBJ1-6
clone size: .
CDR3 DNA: TGTGCCAGCAGTTTCCGGGACTGGGGGAACACCCTCCACTTT
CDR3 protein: CASSFRDWGNTLHF

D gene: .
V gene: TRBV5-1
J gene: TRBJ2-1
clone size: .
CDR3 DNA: TGCGCCAGCAGCCCCGGACAGATGAATGAGCAGTTCTTC
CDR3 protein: CASSPGQMNEQFF

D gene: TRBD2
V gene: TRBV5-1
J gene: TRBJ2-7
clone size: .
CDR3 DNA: TGCGCCAGCAGCTTGGCTACGTCTAGCGGACGGACATACGAGCAGTACTTC
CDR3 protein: CASSLATSSGRTYEQYF

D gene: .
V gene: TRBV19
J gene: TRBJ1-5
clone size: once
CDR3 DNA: TGTGCCAGTATGGAGAGGGACGATCGGAATCAGCCCCAGCATTTT
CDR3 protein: CASMERDDRNQPQHF

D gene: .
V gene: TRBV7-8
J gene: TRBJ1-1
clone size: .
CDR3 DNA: TGTGCCAGCAGCTTAGCGCCTCTGGGGGGGAACACTGAAGCTTTCTTT
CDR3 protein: CASSLAPLGGNTEAFF

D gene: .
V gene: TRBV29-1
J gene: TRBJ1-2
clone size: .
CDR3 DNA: TGCAGCGCTGAGAAGGGTTACGATGGCTACACCTTC
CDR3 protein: CSAEKGYDGYTF

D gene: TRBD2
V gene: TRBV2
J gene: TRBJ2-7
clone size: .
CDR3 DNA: TGTGCCAGCAGTGAAGAGTCTAGCGGGGACAAGTTGGGGCCCTACGAGCAGTACTTC
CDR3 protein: CASSEESSGDKLGPYEQYF

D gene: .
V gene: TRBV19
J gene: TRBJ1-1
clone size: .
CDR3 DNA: TGTGCCAGTTCATCCCTACAGGGTAACGCTTTCTTT
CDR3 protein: CASSSLQGNAFF

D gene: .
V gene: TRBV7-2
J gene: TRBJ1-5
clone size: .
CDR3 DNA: TGTGCCAGCAGCTCCGAAGTTCATAGCAATCAGCCCCAGCATTTT
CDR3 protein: CASSSEVHSNQPQHF

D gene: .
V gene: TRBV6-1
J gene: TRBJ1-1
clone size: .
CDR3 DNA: TGTGCCAGCAGTGAAGAAGGGGCTGTAACTGAAGCTTTCTTT
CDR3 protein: CASSEEGAVTEAFF

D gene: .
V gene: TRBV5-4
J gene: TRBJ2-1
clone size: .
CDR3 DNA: TGTGCCAGCAGCTGGGGGCGGGACAGTTACAATGAGCAGTTCTTC
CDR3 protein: CASSWGRDSYNEQFF

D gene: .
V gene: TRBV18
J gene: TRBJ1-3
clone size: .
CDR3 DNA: TGTGCCAGCTCAGTACAGGATGCTGGAAACACCATATATTTT
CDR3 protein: CASSVQDAGNTIYF

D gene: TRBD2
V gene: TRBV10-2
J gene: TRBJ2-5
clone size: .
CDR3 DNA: TGCGCCAGCGCGGGACTAGCGGGAGAGTACCAAGAGACCCAGTACTTC
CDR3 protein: CASAGLAGEYQETQYF

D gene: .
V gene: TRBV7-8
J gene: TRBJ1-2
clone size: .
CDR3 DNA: TGTGCCAGCAGCCAAGGAGGACCCTATGGCTACACCTTC
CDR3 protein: CASSQGGPYGYTF

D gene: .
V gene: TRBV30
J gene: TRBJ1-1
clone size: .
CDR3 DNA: TGTGCCTGGAGCTACGCGGGGAGTGAAGCTTTCTTT
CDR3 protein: CAWSYAGSEAFF

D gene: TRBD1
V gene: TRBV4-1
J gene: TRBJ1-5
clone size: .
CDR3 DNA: TGCGCCAGCAGCCAAGTTCAGGGGGCGAATCAGCCCCAGCATTTT
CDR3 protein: CASSQVQGANQPQHF